What follows are 23 T cell receptor beta chains derived from one specimen sequenced in a study of blood T cell repertoires in COVID-19. Clones were sequenced by immunoSEQ multiplex PCR, and TCRdb holds only the in-frame ones, with some missing. The sample includes some 160,000 clones, 80% to 90% of them seen just once. The sample comprised peripheral blood. The receptor set was obtained from an older woman with active COVID-19.

This chain uses TRBV10-3 with TRBJ1-1, with a weak D call TRBD1 (6 bases). The ends were cut back, 2 bases at V and 10 bases at J, with 17 bases in the middle. The CDR3 length is 14 residues. Germline CDR1 is ENHRY and CDR2 is SYGVKD. The CDR3 bases are TGTGCCATCAGTGAGACGGGGGGCATTCGGGGAGCTTTCTTT. It specifies CAISETGGIRGAFF.

The chain combines TRBV5-1 with TRBJ2-3; perhaps TRBD1 as D (5 bases). The CDR3 length is 12 residues. Germline CDR1 reads SGHRS; CDR2 reads YFSETQ. The germline V and J ends were trimmed by 5 bases and 4 bases, with 8 bases remaining between them. DNA for the CDR3: TGCGCCAGCAGGTTGACAGCAGATACGCAGTATTTT. The encoded protein is CASRLTADTQYF. The whole variable domain, filled in from reference TRBV5-1 and TRBJ2-3, reads KAGVTQTPRYLIKTRGQQVTLSCSPISGHRSVSWYQQTPGQGLQFLFEYFSETQRNKGNFPGRFSGRQFSNSRSEMNVSTLELGDSALYLCASRLTADTQYFGPGTRLTVL.

J is TRBJ1-5 and V is TRBV5-6; 8 nucleotides match TRBD1. Germline CDR1 is SGHDT and CDR2 is YYEEEE. With 6 bases clipped from V and 3 bases from J, the junction kept 8 bases outside the gene matches. The CDR3 covers 15 residues. This CDR3 is CASTRQGAPNQPQHF. The CDR3 DNA follows: TGTGCCAGCACCCGTCAGGGGGCCCCCAATCAGCCCCAGCATTTT.

The genes are TRBV7-9 and TRBJ1-3, with D possibly matching TRBD1 (5 bases). Germline V gene sequence: CDR1 SEHNR, CDR2 FQNEAQ (reference sequence). The CDR3 totals 14 residues. V lost 1 base, J lost 4 bases, and 8 bases lay in between. The CDR3 DNA reads TGTGCCAGCAGCTTAGTTGACAGAGGAAACACCATATATTTT. It is translated as CASSLVDRGNTIYF. The variable domain in full, with the rest retrieved from reference TRBV7-9 and TRBJ1-3, is DTGVSQNPRHKITKRGQNVTFRCDPISEHNRLYWYRQTLGQGPEFLTYFQNEAQLEKSRLLSDRFSAERPKGSFSTLEIQRTEQGDSAMYLCASSLVDRGNTIYFGEGSWLTVV.

The genes are TRBV28 and TRBJ1-2; D remains ambiguous. The CDR3 consists of 21 residues. Trimming removed 6 bases at V and 0 bases at J, with 32 bases between. The germline V gene has CDR1 MDHEN and CDR2 SYDVKM. The CDR3 nucleotides read TGTGCCAGCAGCCCATTGCCCGGACTACCCCGGACTTACCGAGCTAACTATGGCTACACCTTC. Its protein product is CASSPLPGLPRTYRANYGYTF.

There are a few counts of this clone. The same CDR3 also results from other DNA sequences found in this sample. This chain links TRBV6-6 with TRBJ2-7, with D tentatively TRBD1 (5 bases). Per the germline V gene, CDR1 is MNHNY and CDR2 is SVGAGI (reference sequence). V shed 7 bases and J shed 4 bases, with 14 bases lying between them. CDR3 size: 13 residues. The CDR3 nucleotides read TGTGCCAGCACCCCCACAGGTGGGTACGAGCAGTACTTC. The encoded protein is CASTPTGGYEQYF.

V gene TRBV9 combines with J gene TRBJ1-5; tentative D call: TRBD1 (6 bases). Trimming stripped 3 bases from V and 4 bases from J, with 11 bases between. This CDR3 is built from 14 residues. Per the germline V gene, CDR1 is SGDLS and CDR2 is YYNGEE. The CDR3 reads CASSAGQPNQPQHF. The DNA of the CDR3 is TGTGCCAGCAGCGCCGGACAGCCGAATCAGCCCCAGCATTTT.

The V and J genes are TRBV3-1 (or the pseudogene TRBV3-2) and TRBJ1-4; D remains unclear. CDR3 length equals 16 residues. CDR1 and CDR2 (germline): LGHDT, YNNKEL (reference sequence). The germline V and J ends were trimmed by 6 bases and 0 bases, with 14 bases remaining between them. The CDR3 sequence: CASSLDNSPTNEKLFF. The CDR3 region has the DNA TGTGCCAGCAGTCTCGACAATTCTCCAACTAATGAAAAACTGTTTTTT.

This chain uses TRBV21-1 with TRBJ1-1. TRBV21-1 constitutes a pseudogene. This CDR3 region has 16 residues. The CDR3 DNA sequence: TGTGCCAGCAGCAAACCTGCCAGACTGATGAACACTGAAGCTTTCTTT. Its translation is CASSKPARLMNTEAFF.

This clone was seen once. One end of the junction is discordant with germline, which a read error may explain. The chain uses TRBV29-1 and TRBJ1-1; 7 positions agree with TRBD1. Per the germline V gene, CDR1 is SQVTM and CDR2 is ANQGSEA. The CDR3 spans 13 residues. The CDR3 sequence: CSAEQGIDTEAFF. The CDR3 region has the DNA TGCAGCGCTGAACAGGGGATCGACACTGAAGCTTTCTTT.

The chain joins TRBV5-4 to TRBJ2-7; 11 positions agree with TRBD2. The J segment lost 4 bases and the V segment lost 0 bases, leaving 12 bases of the junction unmatched. The CDR3 spans 18 residues. CDR1 and CDR2 from the germline V gene are SGHNT and YYREEE (reference sequence). The CDR3 bases are TGTGCCAGCAGCTTGGGAAGAACTAGCGGGAGATCCGCATACGAGCAGTACTTC. This encodes CASSLGRTSGRSAYEQYF.

The chain carries TRBV5-1 and TRBJ2-2; the D is unclear. V was shortened by 0 bases and J by 6 bases, with 9 bases between the two germline ends. Germline assignment: CDR1 SGHRS and CDR2 YFSETQ. This CDR3 contains 14 residues. The CDR3 sequence is CASSLGDKAGELFF. The CDR3 DNA reads as TGCGCCAGCAGCTTGGGAGACAAGGCCGGGGAGCTGTTTTTT.

This clone was seen just once. The V gene is TRBV24-1, the J gene TRBJ1-2; D not resolved. Germline CDR1 is KGHDR and CDR2 is SFDVKD. Between the trimmed V and J ends, which lost 5 bases and 7 bases, there was a span of 16 bases. The CDR3 spans 14 residues. CDR3 nucleotides: TGTGCCACCAGTGCGGTCTGGTCCCGGAGTGGCTACACCTTC. As protein: CATSAVWSRSGYTF.

The CDR3 bases are TGTGCCAGCTCACCACTTGAAGCCTATCGGACTGAAGCTTTCTTT. Its protein is CASSPLEAYRTEAFF. The chain has TRBV18 and TRBJ1-1; D unresolved. Trimming left V 1 base short and J 5 bases short, with 14 bases between. There are 15 residues in the CDR3. Germline CDR1 and CDR2: KGHSH and LQKENI.

This chain's CDR3 is CASSQGRQGAHEQYF. Here the CDR3 DNA reads TGCGCCAGCAGCCAAGGCCGCCAGGGGGCCCACGAGCAGTACTTC. V gene TRBV4-1 combines with J gene TRBJ2-7; 8 bases fit TRBD1. From germline, CDR1 is MGHRA and CDR2 YSYEKL. This CDR3 has 15 amino acids. V gave up 1 base and J gave up 5 bases; unmatched junction bases: 7.

The chain links TRBV27 to TRBJ1-5, with D hard to call. V lost 4 bases and J 0 bases, leaving 10 bases between the germline ends. The length of the CDR3 is 15 residues. Germline loops: CDR1 MNHEY, CDR2 SMNVEV (reference sequence). The CDR3 DNA reads as TGTGCCAGCAGTTCCGAGGGCGATAGCAATCAGCCCCAGCATTTT. It yields the protein CASSSEGDSNQPQHF.

The chain employs TRBV28 and TRBJ2-2; 7 bases fit TRBD1. V gave up 3 bases and J gave up 4 bases; unmatched junction bases: 8. Germline assignment: CDR1 MDHEN and CDR2 SYDVKM. The CDR3 spans 16 residues. CDR3 loop: CASSFRRDRLTGELFF. As DNA, the CDR3 is TGTGCCAGCAGTTTCCGCCGGGACAGACTCACCGGGGAGCTGTTTTTT. Based on the CDR3 plus reference TRBV28 and TRBJ2-2, the full variable domain is DVKVTQSSRYLVKRTGEKVFLECVQDMDHENMFWYRQDPGLGLRLIYFSYDVKMKEKGDIPEGYSVSREKKERFSLILESASTNQTSMYLCASSFRRDRLTGELFFGEGSRLTVL.

In its sample, this clone was seen once. The V gene is TRBV19, the J gene TRBJ2-5; possible D gene TRBD2, 6 bases. Germline V CDR1 and CDR2: LNHDA, SQIVND (reference sequence). The V and J ends lost 6 bases and 1 base respectively, with 15 bases between them. The CDR3 totals 15 residues. The CDR3 here is CASSTGGAFQETQYF. The DNA of the CDR3 is TGTGCCAGTAGCACCGGGGGAGCCTTCCAAGAGACCCAGTACTTC.

The genes are TRBV5-1 and TRBJ2-3; tentative D call: TRBD1 (6 bases). CDR3 length equals 14 residues. Trimming shortened V by 4 bases and J by 4 bases, and 13 bases separated the two germline ends. Germline V lookup: CDR1 SGHRS, CDR2 YFSETQ. CDR3 region: CASSQQGSSDTQYF. The CDR3 DNA follows: TGCGCCAGCAGCCAACAGGGTTCGTCAGATACGCAGTATTTT.

The V call is TRBV5-6, the J call TRBJ1-2; D perhaps matches TRBD1 (5 bases). The CDR3 totals 15 residues. Trimming cost V 0 bases and J 4 bases, with 13 bases left between them. CDR1 and CDR2 (germline): SGHDT, YYEEEE. The CDR3 region has the DNA TGTGCCAGCAGCTTGGAAGGCGGGGGACCCTATGGCTACACCTTC. Translated: CASSLEGGGPYGYTF.

The table lists this clone with a count of one. J is TRBJ2-1 and V is TRBV7-2, with no clear D. Trimming pared 5 bases from V and 2 bases from J, leaving 16 bases between. Germline loops: CDR1 SGHTA, CDR2 FQGNSA. CDR3 size: 16 residues. The CDR3 nucleotides read TGTGCCAGCAGCCCCGACTTTGCCCACCCCTACAATGAGCAGTTCTTC. Its protein is CASSPDFAHPYNEQFF.

This chain connects TRBV28 to TRBJ2-1; a weak D match, TRBD1 (8 bases). The CDR3 covers 15 residues. Germline V gene lookup returns CDR1 MDHEN and CDR2 SYDVKM. Between the trimmed V and J ends, which lost 1 base and 8 bases, there was a span of 15 bases. The CDR3 DNA follows: TGTGCCAGCAGTTTATCACAGGGGGGGATGTATGAGCAGTTCTTC. Amino acids: CASSLSQGGMYEQFF.

The gene calls are TRBV19 and TRBJ2-4, with 12 bases aligning to TRBD2. The CDR3 loop spans 19 amino acids. The V segment lost 5 bases and the J segment 1 base; nucleotides outside the gene matches: 12. The germline V gene has CDR1 LNHDA and CDR2 SQIVND (reference sequence). The CDR3 DNA reads as TGTGCCAGTAGTGTGACTAGCGGGAGTCAAAGGGTGGCCAAAAACATTCAGTACTTC. Protein: CASSVTSGSQRVAKNIQYF.